This T cell receptor (beta chain) was recorded in a study of vaccination and CD4 T cells after COVID-19. There are 14 residues in the CDR3. The germline CDR1 and CDR2 sequences are MNHEY and SMNVEV (reference sequence). The V gene lost 2 bases and the J gene lost 5 bases, with 13 bases spanning the gap. The time point is: late sampling 161 to 241 days after vaccination in three convalescent patients. In TCRdb, the PCR reads were re-called with MiXCR into one record per CDR3 protein. Of more than 35,000 distinct CDR3 sequences in the sample, 36% are singletons; the top ten hold 4.5% to 7%. Sequencing was performed on CD4+ T cells from blood, taken about 7 months after SARS-CoV-2 vaccination. J is TRBJ2-7 and V is TRBV27; no clear D. The sequence was collected from a human donor who had recovered from COVID-19. CDR3 nucleotide sequence: TGTGCCAGCAGTTTAAGTCCGGAGACCCACGAGCAGTACTTC. The encoded protein is CASSLSPETHEQYF.